This T cell receptor (beta chain) was sequenced during a study of blood T cell repertoires in COVID-19. Overall study context: Specimens from acute and convalescent COVID-19 originated in the United States, Italy and Spain. In each case, the material was cDNA or gDNA derived from T cells, B-cell-depleted T cells, or PBMCs.

In the original analysis: Reference gene primer amplification gave estimated nucleated cell counts. Sequencing was performed with immunoSEQ multiplex PCR; in TCRdb, only in-frame clones are kept and a portion is missing. The V and J calls and clone size come from that table; D and trimming were worked out from the DNA. The sample includes roughly 120,000 clones, less than 80% of them seen just once. The germline gives CDR1 SGDLS, CDR2 YYNGEE. The CDR3 is made up of 12 amino acids. The V end was cut by 3 bases, the J end by 4 bases, with 8 bases between. Sequenced: peripheral blood. The V and J genes are TRBV9 and TRBJ2-7, with D tentatively TRBD2 (5 bases). The TCR comes from a man between 50 and 59 years old with acute or convalescent COVID-19. The CDR3 nucleotides read TGTGCCAGCAGCGACGGACTTTACGAGCAGTACTTC. Protein product: CASSDGLYEQYF.